Reported below is one T cell receptor beta chain. Antigen: not known. The data stem from a study of cytomegalovirus exposure and HLA in healthy donors. Findings and caveats of the study: Whilst most TCR sequences proved rare, a subset of public TCRs occurred across many donors.

A multiplex PCR was run with 60 Vbeta primers and 13 Jbeta primers. Generated by immunoSEQ multiplex PCR, the TCRdb table keeps only in-frame clones and is missing some. This table holds 100,000 or so clones, approximately 80% found once. Healthy bone marrow donors made up the cohort. The germline V and J ends were trimmed by 8 bases and 0 bases, with 17 bases remaining between them. This CDR3 has 16 residues. Germline lookup yields CDR1 MNHNY and CDR2 SVGAGI (reference sequence). The chain has TRBV6-6 and TRBJ1-5; D is uncertain. This clonotype was obtained from a young man in good health and CMV-seropositive. The sample consisted of PBMCs. For the CDR3, the DNA is TGTGCCAGCGCAGTAACAGAAGTATATAGCAATCAGCCCCAGCATTTT. Encoded protein: CASAVTEVYSNQPQHF.